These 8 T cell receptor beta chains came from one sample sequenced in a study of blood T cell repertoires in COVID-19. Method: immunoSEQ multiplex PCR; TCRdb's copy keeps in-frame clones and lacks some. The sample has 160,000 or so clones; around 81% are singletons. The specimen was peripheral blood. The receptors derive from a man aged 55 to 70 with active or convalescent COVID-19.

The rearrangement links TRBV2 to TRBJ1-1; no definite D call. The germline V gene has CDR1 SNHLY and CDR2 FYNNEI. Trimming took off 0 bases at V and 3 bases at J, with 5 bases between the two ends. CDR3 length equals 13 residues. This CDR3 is CASSEAEYTEAFF. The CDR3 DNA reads TGTGCCAGCAGTGAAGCGGAGTACACTGAAGCTTTCTTT.

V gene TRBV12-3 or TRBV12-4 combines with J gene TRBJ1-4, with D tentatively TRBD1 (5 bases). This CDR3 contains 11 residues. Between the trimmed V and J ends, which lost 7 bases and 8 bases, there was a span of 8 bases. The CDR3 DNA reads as TGTGCCAGCACGAAGGGGGAAAAACTGTTTTTT. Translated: CASTKGEKLFF.

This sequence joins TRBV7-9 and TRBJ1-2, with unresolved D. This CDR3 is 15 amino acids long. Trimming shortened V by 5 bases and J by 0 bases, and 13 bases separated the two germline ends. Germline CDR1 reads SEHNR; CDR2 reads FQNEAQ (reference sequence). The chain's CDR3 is CASSPEALANYGYTF. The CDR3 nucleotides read TGTGCCAGCAGCCCCGAGGCCCTAGCTAACTATGGCTACACCTTC.

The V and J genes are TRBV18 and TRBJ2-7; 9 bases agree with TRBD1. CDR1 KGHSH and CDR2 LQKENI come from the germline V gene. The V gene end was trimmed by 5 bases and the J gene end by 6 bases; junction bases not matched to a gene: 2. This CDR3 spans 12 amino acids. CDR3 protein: CASSSTGGEQYF. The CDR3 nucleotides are TGTGCCAGCTCATCGACAGGGGGCGAGCAGTACTTC.

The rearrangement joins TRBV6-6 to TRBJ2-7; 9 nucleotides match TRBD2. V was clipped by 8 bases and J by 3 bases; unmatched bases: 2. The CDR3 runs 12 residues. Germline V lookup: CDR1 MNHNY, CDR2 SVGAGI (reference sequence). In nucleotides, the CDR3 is TGTGCCAGCGCGCGGGAGGGCTACGAGCAGTACTTC. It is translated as CASAREGYEQYF.

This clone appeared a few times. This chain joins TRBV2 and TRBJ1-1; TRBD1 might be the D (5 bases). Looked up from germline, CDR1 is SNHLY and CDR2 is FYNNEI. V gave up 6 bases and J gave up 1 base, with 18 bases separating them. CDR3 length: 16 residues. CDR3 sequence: CASSSGTRTPNTEAFF. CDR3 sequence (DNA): TGTGCCAGCAGCTCCGGGACTCGAACACCGAACACTGAAGCTTTCTTT.

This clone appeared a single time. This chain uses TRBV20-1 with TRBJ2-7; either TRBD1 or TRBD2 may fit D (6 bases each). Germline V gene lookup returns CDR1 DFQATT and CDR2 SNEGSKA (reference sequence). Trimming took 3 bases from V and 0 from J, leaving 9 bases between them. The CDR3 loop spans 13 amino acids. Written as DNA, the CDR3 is TGCAGTGCTAGTGGGGGGCCCTCCTACGAGCAGTACTTC. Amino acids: CSASGGPSYEQYF.

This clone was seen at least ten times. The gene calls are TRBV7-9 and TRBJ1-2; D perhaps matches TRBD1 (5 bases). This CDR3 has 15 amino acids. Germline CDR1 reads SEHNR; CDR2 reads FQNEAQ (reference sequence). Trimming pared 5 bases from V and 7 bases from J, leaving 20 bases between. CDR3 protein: CASSLLRQSDSGYTF. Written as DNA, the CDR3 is TGTGCCAGCAGCCTCCTCAGACAGTCCGATAGTGGCTACACCTTC.